The next 19 T cell receptor beta chains were all read from a single sample in a study of cytomegalovirus exposure and HLA in healthy donors. Primers for the PCR totalled 60 Vbeta and 13 Jbeta. Profiled with immunoSEQ multiplex PCR; TCRdb holds only in-frame clones, not every one. The data hold more than 110,000 clones, with 60% to 85% observed a single time. The sample comprised PBMCs. Receptors were obtained from a young man in good health and CMV-seronegative.

In this sample, this clone turned up once. The chain recombines TRBV28 with TRBJ1-2; 9 nucleotides agree with TRBD1. Trimming took 1 base from V and 6 from J; bases not matched to a gene: 6. The germline V gene encodes CDR1 MDHEN and CDR2 SYDVKM. This CDR3 is 15 amino acids long. The DNA of the CDR3 is TGTGCCAGCAGTTTATTAACAGGGGGCGCGGATGGCTACACCTTC. Its protein product is CASSLLTGGADGYTF.

The rearrangement links TRBV6-5 to TRBJ1-1, with a possible D match to TRBD1 (5 bases). Germline-derived CDR1 and CDR2 are MNHEY and SVGAGI. Trimming pared 4 bases from V and 0 bases from J, leaving 15 bases between. This CDR3 has 16 residues. The CDR3 is CASSSDRPVMNTEAFF. In DNA form, the CDR3 reads TGTGCCAGCAGTTCCGACAGACCTGTTATGAACACTGAAGCTTTCTTT.

The chain uses TRBV4-2 and TRBJ2-1, with a weak D call TRBD1 (6 bases). Germline CDR1 and CDR2: LGHNA and YNFKEQ. V shed 2 bases and J shed 8 bases, with 13 bases lying between them. This CDR3 region has 14 residues. The chain's CDR3 is CASSQQQGSDEQFF. As DNA, the CDR3 is TGTGCCAGCAGCCAACAACAGGGTTCCGATGAGCAGTTCTTC.

The rearrangement links TRBV9 to TRBJ2-2; TRBD2 agrees at 12 bases. This CDR3 contains 17 residues. With V trimmed by 1 base and J by 2 bases, 3 bases remained unmatched. Per germline, CDR1 SGDLS and CDR2 YYNGEE. The CDR3 here is CASSVSSGRGNTGELFF. DNA of the CDR3: TGTGCCAGCAGCGTATCTAGCGGGAGGGGTAACACCGGGGAGCTGTTTTTT.

CDR3 loop: CASSLAAGNYGYTF. In nucleotides, the CDR3 is TGTGCCAGCAGCTTGGCGGCAGGGAACTATGGCTACACCTTC. The rearrangement links TRBV5-4 to TRBJ1-2; possibly TRBD1 for D (5 bases). CDR3 size: 14 residues. Trimming removed 0 bases at V and 2 bases at J, with 8 bases between. In germline, CDR1 is SGHNT, CDR2 YYREEE (reference sequence).

This chain uses TRBV7-9 with TRBJ1-6; 7 nucleotides match TRBD1. The germline V gene encodes CDR1 SEHNR and CDR2 FQNEAQ (reference sequence). CDR3 length: 14 residues. V lost 6 bases to trimming and J lost 8 bases; unmatched junction nucleotides: 7. DNA of the CDR3: TGTGCCAGCAGGCGGGTAACAGGGGATTCACCCCTCCACTTT. As protein: CASRRVTGDSPLHF.

The CDR3 DNA reads TGTGCCAGTAGTTCGTCTAGCAATCAGCCCCAGCATTTT. Its translation is CASSSSSNQPQHF. This chain links TRBV19 with TRBJ1-5; D remains ambiguous. CDR1 LNHDA and CDR2 SQIVND come from the germline V gene (reference sequence). The V gene lost 5 bases and the J gene lost 0 bases, with 5 bases spanning the gap. The length of the CDR3 is 13 residues.

This rearrangement joins TRBV9 to TRBJ1-1; TRBD1 agrees at 9 bases. CDR1 and CDR2 (germline): SGDLS, YYNGEE. V lost 3 bases, J lost 4 bases, and 4 bases stayed unmatched. The CDR3 is made up of 14 amino acids. CDR3 sequence (DNA): TGTGCCAGCAGCGGAATACAGGGGGCCACTGAAGCTTTCTTT. This sequence encodes CASSGIQGATEAFF.

V gene TRBV7-9 combines with J gene TRBJ2-6; no reliable D call. Germline CDR1 and CDR2: SEHNR and FQNEAQ (reference sequence). The CDR3 contains 16 residues. Trimming left V 5 bases short and J 0 bases short, with 11 bases between. CDR3 DNA: TGTGCCAGCAGCACCCCTATTCTCTCTGGGGCCAACGTCCTGACTTTC. Its translation: CASSTPILSGANVLTF.

In DNA form, the CDR3 reads TGTGCCAGCAGCTTAGGGGCCGGTTACGAGCAGTACTTC. This sequence encodes CASSLGAGYEQYF. The chain joins TRBV7-8 to TRBJ2-7; the D is unclear. CDR1 and CDR2 from the germline V gene are SGHVS and FQNEAQ. V was shortened by 1 base and J by 4 bases, with 8 bases between the two germline ends. The CDR3 covers 13 residues.

The chain joins TRBV6-5 to TRBJ2-1; 10 bases are shared with TRBD2. The CDR3 runs 15 residues. Germline V CDR1 and CDR2: MNHEY, SVGAGI. Losses at the gene ends were 5 bases for V and 3 bases for J; bases not matched to a gene: 4. The CDR3 reads CASSLLAGIYNEQFF. CDR3 in DNA: TGTGCCAGCAGTCTACTAGCGGGAATCTACAATGAGCAGTTCTTC.

The V gene is TRBV28, the J gene TRBJ2-5; D gene ambiguous. With 3 bases removed from V and 3 bases from J, the gap between germline ends came to 11 bases. This CDR3 has 14 amino acids. The V gene's germline CDR1 is MDHEN and CDR2 SYDVKM. CDR3: CASSLSLFKETQYF. CDR3 bases: TGTGCCAGCAGTTTGTCCCTATTTAAAGAGACCCAGTACTTC.

J is TRBJ2-5 and V is TRBV5-1; 11 bases agree with TRBD2. Germline trimming cut 0 bases from V and 7 bases from J; bases unmatched to any gene: 11. The CDR3 runs 17 residues. Germline V gene data show CDR1 as SGHRS and CDR2 as YFSETQ. The CDR3 nucleotides are TGCGCCAGCAGCTTGGACCCTAGCGGGGGGCCGTTGGTGACCCAGTACTTC. Its protein product is CASSLDPSGGPLVTQYF.

The V and J genes are TRBV4-2 and TRBJ2-3; D may be TRBD2 (6 bases). Looked up from germline, CDR1 is LGHNA and CDR2 is YNFKEQ. V dropped 3 bases and J dropped 0 bases, with 16 bases sitting between them. CDR3 length: 17 residues. CDR3 sequence: CASSQVRGGTSTDTQYF. The CDR3 nucleotides read TGTGCCAGCAGCCAGGTCCGTGGCGGGACTAGCACAGATACGCAGTATTTT.

The gene calls are TRBV5-4 and TRBJ2-3; weak D call: TRBD1 (5 bases). The CDR3 totals 15 residues. Germline V gives CDR1 SGHNT, CDR2 YYREEE (reference sequence). Between the trimmed V and J ends, which lost 0 bases and 4 bases, there was a span of 12 bases. The CDR3 DNA follows: TGTGCCAGCAGCTTGGCGCAGGGAATATCAGATACGCAGTATTTT. This encodes CASSLAQGISDTQYF.

The chain recombines TRBV10-1 with TRBJ1-3; TRBD1 aligns across 10 bases. Germline lookup yields CDR1 WNHNN and CDR2 SYGVQD (reference sequence). Losses at the gene ends were 6 bases for V and 2 bases for J; bases not matched to a gene: 7. The CDR3 covers 16 residues. CDR3 amino acids: CASSPETGGAGNTIYF. CDR3 in DNA: TGCGCCAGCAGCCCAGAGACAGGGGGCGCTGGAAACACCATATATTTT.

This chain connects TRBV19 to TRBJ2-7, with a weak D call TRBD1 (5 bases). Trimming pared 4 bases from V and 4 bases from J, leaving 17 bases between. This CDR3 region has 15 residues. Per the germline V gene, CDR1 is LNHDA and CDR2 is SQIVND (reference sequence). CDR3: CASSKTASPSYEQYF. The CDR3 DNA reads as TGTGCCAGTAGTAAGACAGCCTCCCCATCTTACGAGCAGTACTTC.

J is TRBJ2-2 and V is TRBV5-1; perhaps TRBD1 as D (6 bases). Germline lookup yields CDR1 SGHRS and CDR2 YFSETQ. Trimming shortened V by 4 bases and J by 3 bases, and 13 bases separated the two germline ends. The CDR3 totals 15 residues. The CDR3 loop is CASSTTGWDTGELFF. The CDR3 region has the DNA TGCGCCAGCAGCACCACAGGGTGGGACACCGGGGAGCTGTTTTTT.

For the CDR3, the DNA is TGTGCCAGCCGCTCCGGGACTAGCCAATACAATGAGCAGTTCTTC. Protein sequence: CASRSGTSQYNEQFF. V and J are TRBV28 and TRBJ2-1; 9 bases match TRBD2. J was trimmed by 4 bases and V by 8 bases; bases with no gene match: 9. This CDR3 spans 15 amino acids. Germline lookup yields CDR1 MDHEN and CDR2 SYDVKM. The full variable domain, with the rest looked up from reference TRBV28 and TRBJ2-1, is DVKVTQSSRYLVKRTGEKVFLECVQDMDHENMFWYRQDPGLGLRLIYFSYDVKMKEKGDIPEGYSVSREKKERFSLILESASTNQTSMYLCASRSGTSQYNEQFFGPGTRLTVL.